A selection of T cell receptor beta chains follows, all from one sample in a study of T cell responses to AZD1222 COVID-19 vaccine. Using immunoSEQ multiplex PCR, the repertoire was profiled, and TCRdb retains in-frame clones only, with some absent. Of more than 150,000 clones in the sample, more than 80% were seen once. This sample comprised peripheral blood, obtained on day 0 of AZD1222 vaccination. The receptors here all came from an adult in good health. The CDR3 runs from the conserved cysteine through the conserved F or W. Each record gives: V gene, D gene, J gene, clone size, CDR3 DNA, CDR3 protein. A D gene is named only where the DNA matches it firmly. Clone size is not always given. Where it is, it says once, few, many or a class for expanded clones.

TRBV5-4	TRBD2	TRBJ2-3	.	TGTGCCAGCAGTTCGAACCTGGCGGGGGGCACAGATACGCAGTATTTT	CASSSNLAGGTDTQYF
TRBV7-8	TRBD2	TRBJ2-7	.	TGTGCCAGCAGCTTGCAGCGGGAGGGGTACGAGCAGTACTTC	CASSLQREGYEQYF
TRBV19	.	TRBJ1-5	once	TGTGCCAGTACCATGGGGGGGGTGTTGGGTCAGCCCCAGCATTTT	CASTMGGVLGQPQHF
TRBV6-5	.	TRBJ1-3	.	TGTGCCAGCAGAGCGGGACGGAGCTCTGGAAACACCATATATTTT	CASRAGRSSGNTIYF
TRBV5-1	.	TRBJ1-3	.	TGCGCCAGCAAGCTAGAGGGATCAGGAAACACCATATATTTT	CASKLEGSGNTIYF
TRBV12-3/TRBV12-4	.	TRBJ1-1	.	TGTGCCAGCAGGGGAAACACTGAAGCTTTCTTT	CASRGNTEAFF
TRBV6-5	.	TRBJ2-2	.	TGTGCCAGCAGTTACTCTGTACGGTTCATCGGGGAGCTGTTTTTT	CASSYSVRFIGELFF
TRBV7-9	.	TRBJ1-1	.	TGTGCCAGCAGCTCGCAGGGGATGAACACTGAAGCTTTCTTT	CASSSQGMNTEAFF
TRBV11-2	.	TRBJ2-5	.	TGTGCCAGCAGCTTAGCCAGCTTGAAGACCCAGTACTTC	CASSLASLKTQYF
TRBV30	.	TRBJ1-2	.	TGTGCCTGGAATCCAGGGACTAACTATGGCTACACCTTC	CAWNPGTNYGYTF
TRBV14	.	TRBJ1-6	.	TGTGCCAGCAGCCAAGAAGGCAGGGGATATGGTTCACCCCTCCACTTT	CASSQEGRGYGSPLHF
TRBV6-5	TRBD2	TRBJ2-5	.	TGTGCCAGCAGTTTTAGCGGGAGGGCCGGGGAGACCCAGTACTTC	CASSFSGRAGETQYF
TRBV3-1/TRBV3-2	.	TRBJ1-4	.	TGTGCCAGCAGCTTCCGGGACCGTAATGAAAAACTGTTTTTT	CASSFRDRNEKLFF
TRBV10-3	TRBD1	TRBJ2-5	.	TGTGCCATCAGTGAGCCCGACAGGGGTTCGTTTGCGACCCAGTACTTC	CAISEPDRGSFATQYF
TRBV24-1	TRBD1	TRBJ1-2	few	TGTGCCACCAGTGATCAGGGACAGGGCCCGAATAACTATGGCTACACCTTC	CATSDQGQGPNNYGYTF
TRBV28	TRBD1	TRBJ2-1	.	TGTGCCAGCAGTCCACCGGACAGGGTCTACAATGAGCAGTTCTTC	CASSPPDRVYNEQFF
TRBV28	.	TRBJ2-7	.	TGTGCCAGCAGTTTGGCAGGGCGCTTAACAATCTCCTACGAGCAGTACTTC	CASSLAGRLTISYEQYF
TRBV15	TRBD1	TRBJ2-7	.	TGTGCCACCAGCAGAGCCCTAGTACAGGGGGCAGCCACCTACGAGCAGTACTTC	CATSRALVQGAATYEQYF
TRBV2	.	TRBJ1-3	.	TGTGCCAGCAAGTCCGGACCTGGAAACACCATATATTTT	CASKSGPGNTIYF
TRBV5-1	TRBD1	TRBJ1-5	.	TGCGCCAGCAGCCTGATACCGGGACAGGGTTATCAGCCCCAGCATTTT	CASSLIPGQGYQPQHF
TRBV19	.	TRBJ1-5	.	TGTGCCAGCAACCGACGTTATAGCAATCAGCCCCAGCATTTT	CASNRRYSNQPQHF
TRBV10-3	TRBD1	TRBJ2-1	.	TGTGCCACCACCAAGGGGGCGGAATCCTACAATGAGCAGTTCTTC	CATTKGAESYNEQFF
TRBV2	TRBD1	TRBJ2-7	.	TGTGCCAGCAGCGGAAGTACAGGGGGCTGGGACGAGCAGTACTTC	CASSGSTGGWDEQYF
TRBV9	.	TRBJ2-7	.	TGTGCCAGCAGCGGTCCAGGAGGGGCCTACGAGCAGTACTTC	CASSGPGGAYEQYF
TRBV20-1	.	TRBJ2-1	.	TGCAGTGCTAGTCGCGGGCCCGCCTACAATGAGCAGTTCTTC	CSASRGPAYNEQFF
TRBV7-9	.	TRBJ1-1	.	TGTGCCAGCAGCTACGGCACTGGGGAAGCTTTCTTT	CASSYGTGEAFF
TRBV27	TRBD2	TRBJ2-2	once	TGTGCCAGCAGGGAGGTCCTAGCGGTGAACACCGGGGAGCTGTTTTTT	CASREVLAVNTGELFF
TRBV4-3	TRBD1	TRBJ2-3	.	TGCGCCAGCAGTTTAGGACAGGGATACACAGATACGCAGTATTTT	CASSLGQGYTDTQYF
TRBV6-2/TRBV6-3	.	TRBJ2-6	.	TGTGCCAGCAGCTCTTGGACCCTGGCTGCCAACGTCCTGACTTTC	CASSSWTLAANVLTF
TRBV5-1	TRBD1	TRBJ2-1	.	TGCGCCAGCAGCGCCCGACAGGGAGACAATGAGCAGTTCTTC	CASSARQGDNEQFF
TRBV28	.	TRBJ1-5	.	TGTGCCAGCAGTCTAAATCAGCCCCAGCATTTT	CASSLNQPQHF
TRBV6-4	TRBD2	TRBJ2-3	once	TGTGCCAGCAGTGACTCGATCGGCGGGGGGACCACAGATACGCAGTATTTT	CASSDSIGGGTTDTQYF
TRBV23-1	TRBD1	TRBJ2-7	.	TGCGCCAGCAGTCAAACCTCGGGGACAGGTTCCTACGAGCAGTACTTC	CASSQTSGTGSYEQYF
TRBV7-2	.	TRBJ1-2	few	TGTGCCAGCAGCTTAACCTTGGTTGGGGGGGCGTATGGCTACACCTTC	CASSLTLVGGAYGYTF
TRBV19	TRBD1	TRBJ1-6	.	TGTGCCAGTAGTAGCCGACAGGGTCTACGAAATTCACCCCTCCACTTT	CASSSRQGLRNSPLHF
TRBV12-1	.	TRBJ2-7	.	TGTGCCAGCAGATATTGGACAGGGAGCTCCTACGAGCAGTACTTC	CASRYWTGSSYEQYF
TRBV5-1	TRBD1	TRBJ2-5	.	TGCGCCAGCAGCCTACAGGGGAATAAAGAGACCCAGTACTTC	CASSLQGNKETQYF
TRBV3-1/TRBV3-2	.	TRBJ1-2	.	TGTGCCAGCAGCCATGCCAGGGGTTCGGACTATGGCTACACCTTC	CASSHARGSDYGYTF
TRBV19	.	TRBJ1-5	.	TGTGCCAGTATTGGACGGAATAGCAATCAGCCCCAGCATTTT	CASIGRNSNQPQHF
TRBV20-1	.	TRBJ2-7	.	TGCAGTGCTAGAAGCTACGAGCAGTACTTC	CSARSYEQYF
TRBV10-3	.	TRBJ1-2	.	TGTGCCATCAGTGAGGGCAGGGACTATGGCTACACCTTC	CAISEGRDYGYTF
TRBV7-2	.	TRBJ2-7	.	TGTGCCAGCAGCCAGTCCCTACGAGGCGAGCAGTACTTC	CASSQSLRGEQYF
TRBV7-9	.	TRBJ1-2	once	TGTGCCAGCACTGGGGACTATGGCTACACCTTC	CASTGDYGYTF
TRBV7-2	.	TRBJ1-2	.	TGTGCCAGCAGCTTTCCATGGCAGGGGCCAGCGGGCGGCTACACCTTC	CASSFPWQGPAGGYTF
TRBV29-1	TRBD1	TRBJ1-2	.	TGCAGCGTTGAAGTAGGGCAGGGGGTCGGGGGCTACACCTTC	CSVEVGQGVGGYTF
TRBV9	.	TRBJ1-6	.	TGTGCCAGTGCTCTCGATAATTCACCCCTCCACTTT	CASALDNSPLHF
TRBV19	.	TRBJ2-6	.	TGTGCCAGTCGCCGGGGGTCTGGGGCCAACGTCCTGACTTTC	CASRRGSGANVLTF
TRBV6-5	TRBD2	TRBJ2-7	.	TGTGCCAGCAGACTCGGACTAGCGAACGAGCAGTACTTC	CASRLGLANEQYF
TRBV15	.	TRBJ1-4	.	TGTGCCACCAGCAGAGATATAGCGGGGGCGCGAGAAAAACTGTTTTTT	CATSRDIAGAREKLFF
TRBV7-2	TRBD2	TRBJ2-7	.	TGTGCCAGCAGCTTGGGGTCTAGCGGGGGTTATCGGGGTGAGCAGTACTTC	CASSLGSSGGYRGEQYF
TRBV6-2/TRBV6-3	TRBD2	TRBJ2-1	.	TGTGCCAGCAGTTCCACTTCCTCGGGACTAGCGGGAGCGGGTGAGCAGTTCTTC	CASSSTSSGLAGAGEQFF
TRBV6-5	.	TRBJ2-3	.	TGTGCCATCGCTGCCGAGGCAGATACGCAGTATTTT	CAIAAEADTQYF
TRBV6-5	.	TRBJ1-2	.	TGTGCCAGCAGTTACTCGTCCCGGCCAGGGTATGGCTACACCTTC	CASSYSSRPGYGYTF
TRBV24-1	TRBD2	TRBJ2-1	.	TGTGCCACCAGTGATTTCTTAGCGGGGGGACGCAATGAGCAGTTCTTC	CATSDFLAGGRNEQFF
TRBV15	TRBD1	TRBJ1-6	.	TGTGCCACCAGCAGAGGACAGGGAAATAATTCACCCCTCCACTTT	CATSRGQGNNSPLHF
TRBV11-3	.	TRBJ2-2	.	TGTGCCAGCAGCATTCAGGAAAACACCGGGGAGCTGTTTTTT	CASSIQENTGELFF
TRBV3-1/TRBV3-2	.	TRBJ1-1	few	TGTGCCAGCAGCCAAGTGGGAGGCGGCACTGAAGCTTTCTTT	CASSQVGGGTEAFF
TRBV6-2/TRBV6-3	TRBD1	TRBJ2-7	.	TGTGCCAGCAGCTCAACTCCGGGACAGGGGCGCGAGCAGTACTTC	CASSSTPGQGREQYF
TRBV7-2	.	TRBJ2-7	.	TGTGCCAGCAGCTTAGCGGGGGGGGCTACCTACGAGCAGTACTTC	CASSLAGGATYEQYF